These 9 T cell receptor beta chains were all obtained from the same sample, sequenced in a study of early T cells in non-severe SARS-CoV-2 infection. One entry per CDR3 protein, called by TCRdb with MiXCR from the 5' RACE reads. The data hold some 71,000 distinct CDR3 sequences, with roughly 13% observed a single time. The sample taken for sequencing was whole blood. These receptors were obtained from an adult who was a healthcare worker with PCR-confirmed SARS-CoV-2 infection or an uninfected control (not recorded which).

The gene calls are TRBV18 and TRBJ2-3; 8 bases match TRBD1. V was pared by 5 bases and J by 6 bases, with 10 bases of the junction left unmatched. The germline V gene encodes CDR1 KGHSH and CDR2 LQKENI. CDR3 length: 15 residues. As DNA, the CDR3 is TGTGCCAGCTCATCCCTCTCCCGGACAGGGGATACGCAGTATTTT. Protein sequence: CASSSLSRTGDTQYF.

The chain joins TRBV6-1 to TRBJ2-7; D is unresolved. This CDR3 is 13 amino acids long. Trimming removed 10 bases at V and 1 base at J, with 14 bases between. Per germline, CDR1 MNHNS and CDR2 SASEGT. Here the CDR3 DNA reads TGTGCCACCGACGGCCAGGCGTCCTACGAGCAGTACTTC. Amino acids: CATDGQASYEQYF.

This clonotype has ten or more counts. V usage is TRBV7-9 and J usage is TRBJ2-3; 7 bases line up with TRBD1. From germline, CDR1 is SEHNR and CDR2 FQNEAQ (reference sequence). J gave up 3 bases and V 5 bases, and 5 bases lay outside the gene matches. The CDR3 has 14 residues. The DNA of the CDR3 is TGTGCCAGCAGCCACCAACAGGGGACAGATACGCAGTATTTT. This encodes CASSHQQGTDTQYF.

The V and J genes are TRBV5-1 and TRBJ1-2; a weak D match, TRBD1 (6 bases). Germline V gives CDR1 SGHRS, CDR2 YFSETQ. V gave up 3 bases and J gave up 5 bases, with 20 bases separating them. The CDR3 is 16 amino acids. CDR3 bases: TGCGCCAGCAGCTCAGGACAGACCCGCCTAGGGTATGGCTACACCTTC. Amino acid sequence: CASSSGQTRLGYGYTF.

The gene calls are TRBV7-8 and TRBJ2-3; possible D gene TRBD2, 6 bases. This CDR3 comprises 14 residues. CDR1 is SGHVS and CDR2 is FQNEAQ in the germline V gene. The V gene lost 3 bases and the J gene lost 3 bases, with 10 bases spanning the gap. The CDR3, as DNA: TGTGCCAGCAGCTTCTTGGAGGGGACAGATACGCAGTATTTT. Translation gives CASSFLEGTDTQYF.

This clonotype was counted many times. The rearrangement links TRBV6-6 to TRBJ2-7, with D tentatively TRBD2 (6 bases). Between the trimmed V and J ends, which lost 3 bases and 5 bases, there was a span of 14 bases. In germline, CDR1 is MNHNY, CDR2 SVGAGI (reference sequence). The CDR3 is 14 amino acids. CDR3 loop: CASSYGGTGHEQYF. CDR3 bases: TGTGCCAGCAGTTATGGGGGGACCGGGCACGAGCAGTACTTC.

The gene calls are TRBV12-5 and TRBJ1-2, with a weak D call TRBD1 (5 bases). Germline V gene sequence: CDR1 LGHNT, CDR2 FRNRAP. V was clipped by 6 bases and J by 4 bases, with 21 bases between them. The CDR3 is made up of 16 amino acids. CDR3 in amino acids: CASGPLPGRSPYGYTF. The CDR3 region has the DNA TGTGCTAGTGGACCACTTCCGGGACGGTCACCCTATGGCTACACCTTC.

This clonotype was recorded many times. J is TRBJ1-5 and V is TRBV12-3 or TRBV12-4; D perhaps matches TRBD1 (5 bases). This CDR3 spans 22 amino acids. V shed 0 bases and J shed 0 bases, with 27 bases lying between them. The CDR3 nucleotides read TGTGCCAGCAGTTTAGCGGGCTTTCAGTTCTCCGGGACTTTCAATAGCAATCAGCCCCAGCATTTT. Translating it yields CASSLAGFQFSGTFNSNQPQHF.

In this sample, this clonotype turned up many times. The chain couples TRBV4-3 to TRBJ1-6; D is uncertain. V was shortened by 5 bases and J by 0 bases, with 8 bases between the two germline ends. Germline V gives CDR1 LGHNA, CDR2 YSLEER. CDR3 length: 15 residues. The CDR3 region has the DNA TGCGCCAGCAGCGTGCAGGACTCCTATAATTCACCCCTCCACTTT. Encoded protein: CASSVQDSYNSPLHF.